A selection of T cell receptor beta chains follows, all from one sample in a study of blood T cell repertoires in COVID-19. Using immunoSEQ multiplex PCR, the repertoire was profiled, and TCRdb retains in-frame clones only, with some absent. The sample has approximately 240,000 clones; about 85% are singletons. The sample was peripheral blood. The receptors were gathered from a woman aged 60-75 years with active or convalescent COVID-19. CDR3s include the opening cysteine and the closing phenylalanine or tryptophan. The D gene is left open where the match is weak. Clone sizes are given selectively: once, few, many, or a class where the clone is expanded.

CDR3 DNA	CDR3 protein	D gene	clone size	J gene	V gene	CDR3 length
TGCGCCAGCAGCTATTGGACTAGCGGGGGCCTCACAGATACGCAGTATTTT	CASSYWTSGGLTDTQYF	TRBD2	-	TRBJ2-3	TRBV5-1	17
TGTGCCAGTAGTTTCGCTCCCCGGACAGGGCATGGCTACACCTTC	CASSFAPRTGHGYTF	TRBD1	once	TRBJ1-2	TRBV19	15
TGTGCCAGCAGCCTAACCTTAGCGGGGGACTTTTACAATGAGCAGTTCTTC	CASSLTLAGDFYNEQFF	TRBD2	few	TRBJ2-1	TRBV4-2	17
TGTGCCAGCAGCTCCCGGGGCTATGGCTACACCTTC	CASSSRGYGYTF	-	-	TRBJ1-2	TRBV28	12
TGTGCCAGCAGTCCTTGGGGGGTTGAGACCCAGTACTTC	CASSPWGVETQYF	-	-	TRBJ2-5	TRBV27	13
TGCGCCAGCAGCGCCGGGACTAGCGGGGCGGGAGATGAGCAGTTCTTC	CASSAGTSGAGDEQFF	TRBD2	few	TRBJ2-1	TRBV5-1	16
TGTGCCAGCAGCGGAAGGGGTCGACTAGCGGGGACCTCCTACAATGAGCAGTTCTTC	CASSGRGRLAGTSYNEQFF	TRBD2	-	TRBJ2-1	TRBV5-6	19
TGTGCCAGCAGTATCCGGGACAGGGTAACAGATACGCAGTATTTT	CASSIRDRVTDTQYF	TRBD1	-	TRBJ2-3	TRBV2	15
TGTGCCAGCAGCCGAGGGACTAGAGGGTCGAACATTCAGTACTTC	CASSRGTRGSNIQYF	TRBD2	-	TRBJ2-4	TRBV6-5	15
TGTGCCAGCAGCTGGACAGGGGCCGGAGGGGAAGCTTTCTTT	CASSWTGAGGEAFF	TRBD1	once	TRBJ1-1	TRBV5-4	14
TGTGCCAGCAGCTTGGATCCAGGGGGCAGGGAGACCCAGTACTTC	CASSLDPGGRETQYF	TRBD1	-	TRBJ2-5	TRBV5-6	15
TGTGCCAGCAGTTTAAGGACACTCACCGGGGAGCTGTTTTTT	CASSLRTLTGELFF	-	few	TRBJ2-2	TRBV27	14
TGTGCCAGCAGCTTGCTGGGGACTCCGGAGCATGGCTACACCTTC	CASSLLGTPEHGYTF	-	-	TRBJ1-2	TRBV5-6	15
TGTGCCAGCAGCCAATTCAGGGACTCTGGGGCCAACGTCCTGACTTTC	CASSQFRDSGANVLTF	-	-	TRBJ2-6	TRBV3-1/TRBV3-2	16
TGCAGCGTTGATCCGACAGGACTGAACACTGAAGCTTTCTTT	CSVDPTGLNTEAFF	-	-	TRBJ1-1	TRBV29-1	14
TGTGCCAGCAGTTTGGTCAGTGAAGAGACCCAGTACTTC	CASSLVSEETQYF	-	once	TRBJ2-5	TRBV28	13
TGCGCCAGCAGCTTGGCGTTCTCTGGGGCCAACGTCCTGACTTTC	CASSLAFSGANVLTF	-	-	TRBJ2-6	TRBV5-1	15
TGTGCCATCGGGTCCGGGACAGCAAGGAGGGTAGGTGAAGCTTTCTTT	CAIGSGTARRVGEAFF	TRBD1	-	TRBJ1-1	TRBV10-3	16
TGTGCCAGCTCACCTCTACACACCATATATTTT	CASSPLHTIYF	-	-	TRBJ1-3	TRBV18	11
TGCGCCAGCAGCTTGGACGACAGGCGGGCTTTCTTT	CASSLDDRRAFF	-	-	TRBJ1-1	TRBV5-1	12
TGTGCCAGCAACCAGAGGGCAGGAAACACCGGGGAGCTGTTTTTT	CASNQRAGNTGELFF	-	-	TRBJ2-2	TRBV6-5	15
TGTGCCAGCAGCCCCGGGGGGAGGGGTAACACTGAAGCTTTCTTT	CASSPGGRGNTEAFF	-	-	TRBJ1-1	TRBV5-4	15
TGTGCCAGCAGCTTAGGGCAACAGGGGCAAGGGGAGACCCAGTACTTC	CASSLGQQGQGETQYF	TRBD1	-	TRBJ2-5	TRBV11-3	16
TGTGCCAGCAGCCAAGGACAGAAAAACACTGAAGCTTTCTTT	CASSQGQKNTEAFF	-	-	TRBJ1-1	TRBV3-1/TRBV3-2	14
TGTGCCAGCAGCGGACTAGCGGCTCTCGGATATGAGCAGTTCTTC	CASSGLAALGYEQFF	TRBD2	-	TRBJ2-1	TRBV9	15
TGCGCCAGCAGCTTGGTGGGGACTAGCGGGAGTTTGGATGAGCAGTTCTTC	CASSLVGTSGSLDEQFF	TRBD2	-	TRBJ2-1	TRBV5-1	17
TGTGCCAGCAGCTTAGTTCTAGCGGGGACACAAGAGACCCAGTACTTC	CASSLVLAGTQETQYF	TRBD2	-	TRBJ2-5	TRBV7-9	16
TGTGCCAGCCGGGGGAACACCGGGGAGCTGTTTTTT	CASRGNTGELFF	-	-	TRBJ2-2	TRBV7-2	12
TGTGCCAGCAGTTACGACAGTCTGAACACTGAAGCTTTCTTT	CASSYDSLNTEAFF	-	-	TRBJ1-1	TRBV6-5	14
TGTGCCACTTCCGAGACTAGCGGGAGCTCCTACGAGCAGTACTTC	CATSETSGSSYEQYF	TRBD2	-	TRBJ2-7	TRBV19	15
TGTGCCAGCAGCCAAGAGCGGGGGGCTTTGTCACCCCTCCACTTT	CASSQERGALSPLHF	-	few	TRBJ1-6	TRBV3-1/TRBV3-2	15
TGTGCCAGCAGTAACAACAGGAACGAGCAGTACTTC	CASSNNRNEQYF	-	-	TRBJ2-7	TRBV11-3	12
TGCGCCAGCAGTGAGTATAGTCCGAACACTGAAGCTTTCTTT	CASSEYSPNTEAFF	-	few	TRBJ1-1	TRBV10-2	14
TGTGCCAGTAGTGGGCCAGCGGGAGGGGTCGGAGAGACCCAGTACTTC	CASSGPAGGVGETQYF	TRBD2	-	TRBJ2-5	TRBV19	16
TGTGCCAGCAGCTTAGTATTTTCGGGCGAGCAGTACTTC	CASSLVFSGEQYF	-	-	TRBJ2-7	TRBV7-2	13
TGTGCCACCAAACTAGCGCCTAGCTCCTACAATGAGCAGTTCTTC	CATKLAPSSYNEQFF	TRBD2	-	TRBJ2-1	TRBV10-3	15
TGTGCCAGCAGCTTAGGGTTTAGCGCTGTCAATGAGCAGTTCTTC	CASSLGFSAVNEQFF	-	once	TRBJ2-1	TRBV11-2	15
TGCAGTGCTAGTGCTAGCGATATCAATGAGCAGTTCTTC	CSASASDINEQFF	-	-	TRBJ2-1	TRBV20-1	13
TGTGCCACCAGTGCAGGGGATCGCGACTACACCTTC	CATSAGDRDYTF	-	-	TRBJ1-2	TRBV24-1	12
TGTGCCAGCTCACCACTGAAAGAGGGATATAATTCACCCCTCCACTTT	CASSPLKEGYNSPLHF	-	-	TRBJ1-6	TRBV18	16